Here is one TCR beta chain with its context. Which antigen it targets is not known. The input lacks base qualities; no much larger clone sits a single base away. The donors were healthy, HIV-negative adults with no recently reported acute infections or vaccinations. Every donor was a Caucasian adult living in Nashville, Tennessee, USA. CD4+ T cells were enriched by magnetic negative selection, after which naive cells were positively selected on CD45RA and the negative fraction was taken as the memory subset. After blood collection by leukapheresis, PBMCs were isolated using Ficoll-Histopaque density gradient centrifugation and then cryopreserved in the vapor phase of liquid nitrogen. Purity and quantity of every magnetically sorted T cell population were checked by analytical flow cytometry. Genomic DNA was isolated from each sorted fraction and quantified by UV absorbance on a Nanodrop 2000c. Using the deep immunoSEQ assay, TCR CDR3 regions were amplified from genomic DNA by multiplex PCR. Genomic DNA extracted from each cell subset was distributed evenly over all wells of several immunoSEQ 96-well plates, and each plate served as one replicate. Each replicate PCR for sorted subsets received around 210 ng genomic DNA, equal to about 30,000 T cell genomes. Purified libraries were quantified with a Qubit 3.0 fluorometer, sized on a Bioanalyzer 2100, and re-quantified with the KAPA Library Quantification kit. Each immunoSEQ 96-well plate was sequenced on its own single-read 150-cycle Illumina NextSeq 550 flow cell. As for the original processing: Because only junctional sequences without quality scores were contained in the immunoSEQ output, filtering matching that applied to full-length reads could not be performed. Sequences were annotated with PyIR, a Python wrapper for IgBLAST v1.9, and V/J genes and CDR3 were assigned using IMGT germline references. Reads with weak V/J assignments (E-value above 1e-6), missing CDR3, stop codons, out-of-frame junctions, or ambiguous translated residues were removed. V3J clonotypes were defined as sequences sharing an identical inferred V gene, J gene, and CDR3 amino acid sequence. To compute the percentage overlap between repertoires, the number of shared unique clonotypes was divided by the size of the smaller repertoire. Richness of each repertoire was evaluated using RTK rarefaction, the Chao1 estimator, and Recon v2.1 estimates of unobserved clonotypes. Generation probabilities for all TCRbeta clonotypes obtained by the gDNA method from a handful of donors were computed using OLGA. TCRdb obtained this table from immuneACCESS and retained in-frame rearrangements with V and J assigned. These tables miss some clones; where compared with another copy, unresolved V genes account for less than half of the shortfall, and the remainder is unexplained. That table supplies the V and J calls and clone size; D and trimming were determined from the DNA. This sample lists under 1,900,000 clones; 98% were detected once. The ten largest clones take up about 0.4% of the sample.

This sample is part of a study of shared clonotypes between healthy human individuals (dated by TCRdb to the early 2020s). Some background on the complete study: A few men and two women, aged 18 to 49 years, made up the cohort. Per donor, leukapheresis produced somewhere between about 0.94 and 8.9 billion PBMCs. To estimate repertoire size and how much clonotypes are shared between individuals, the study performed deep sequencing of blood TCR repertoires from a handful of healthy adults. For each donor, CD4 naive and CD4 memory were each run on three plates, CD8 naive on two plates, and CD8 memory on one plate. Different laboratories and diverse techniques were used to prepare libraries and sequence TCR repertoires, to increase sequencing depth and limit assay-specific biases. On the study overall, not on this receptor specifically: Incomplete sequencing was indicated by rarefaction of sorted-subset datasets, despite the large sequencing depth. Only blood was sampled, and tissue TCR repertoires likely differ from those in blood. Estimated clonotype richness was generally larger for naive than for memory subsets. The genetic and exposure-history diversity represented was limited by the small number of donors. Higher generation probabilities were observed for clonotypes shared by all four sorted-subset donors than for non-shared clonotypes. Across a handful of donors, around 5.4% of naive CD4, roughly 3.4% of naive CD8, about 2.3% of memory CD4, and approximately 0.4% of memory CD8 clonotypes were shared. Pairwise subsampling led to the expectation that sequencing depth would affect the degree of clonotype sharing among donors.

Measured from the cysteine to the phenylalanine, the CDR3 is 16 residues long. CDR3 DNA is the only sequence kept; it has 48 bases, read in frame from the first base. Trimming costs V 2 bases and J 1 base, and their ends lie 14 bases apart. The CDR1 and CDR2 encoded by the germline V gene are MNHNS and SASEGT. This clonotype originated in a man between 25 and 39 years old in good health. This chain is built from TRBV6-1 and TRBJ1-1, with no confident D gene call. The specimen was naive CD4+ T cells sorted from blood. The cell subset or site label, as the study defines it: CD45RA+ positively selected. The nucleotide sequence reads TGTGCCAGCAGTGAACAACCCTTCCCAAAGAACACTGAAGCTTTCTTT. It encodes CASSEQPFPKNTEAFF.